The 23 T cell receptor beta chains below were found in one sample sequenced in a study of radiotherapy plus CTLA-4 blockade in lung cancer. Clones were read by immunoSEQ multiplex PCR, and TCRdb kept only the in-frame ones, dropping some. The sample shows approximately 100,000 clones, 82% of them seen only once. Source: peripheral blood, taken from a patient treated with radiotherapy plus ipilimumab. Receptors originate from a human donor with non-small cell lung cancer who had a partial response to radiotherapy plus ipilimumab.

This rearrangement joins TRBV2 to TRBJ2-1; D possibly corresponds to TRBD2 (6 bases). Germline V CDR1 and CDR2: SNHLY, FYNNEI. This CDR3 has 16 amino acids. Deletions cut 1 base from V and 1 base from J, with 11 bases between. The CDR3 bases are TGTGCCAGCAGTGAAGAGACGGGAGTATCCTACAATGAGCAGTTCTTC. This codes for CASSEETGVSYNEQFF.

Comments on this clone: The limits of the CDR3 on the DNA are not certain, so only TCRdb's listed CDR3 is given. This chain connects TRBV28 to TRBJ2-1; the table's TRBD2 call for D was not verified on the DNA. With termini counted, the CDR3 has 16 amino acids. Germline CDR1 and CDR2: MDHEN and SYDVKM. The CDR3: CASSSSTAGGNNEQFF.

V usage is TRBV28 and J usage is TRBJ1-1; 12 nucleotides match TRBD1. With V trimmed by 3 bases and J by 5 bases, 7 bases remained unmatched. The length of the CDR3 is 16 residues. CDR1 and CDR2 from the germline V gene are MDHEN and SYDVKM. The CDR3 protein is CASSFRDRGPGTEAFF. The CDR3 DNA follows: TGTGCCAGCAGTTTCCGGGACAGGGGGCCCGGGACTGAAGCTTTCTTT.

This chain connects TRBV6-1 to TRBJ1-3; no clear D. The CDR3 runs to 14 residues. Germline V gene sequence: CDR1 MNHNS, CDR2 SASEGT. V dropped 6 bases and J dropped 3 bases, with 12 bases sitting between them. CDR3 nucleotides: TGTGCCAGCAGGGAGCGGGGAGGTGGAAACACCATATATTTT. Translated, it gives CASRERGGGNTIYF.

The chain joins TRBV19 to TRBJ2-5; tentative D call: TRBD2 (6 bases). Germline CDR1 and CDR2: LNHDA and SQIVND (reference sequence). V lost 1 base and J lost 8, with 11 bases in between. The CDR3 extends over 13 amino acids. CDR3 nucleotides: TGTGCCAGTAGTATAGCGTCTAGCGCTACCCAGTACTTC. Its translation is CASSIASSATQYF.

This clone showed up just a few times. V usage is TRBV6-1 and J usage is TRBJ1-2; no clear D. The germline V and J ends were trimmed by 5 bases and 0 bases, with 4 bases remaining between them. There are 12 residues in the CDR3. Germline V CDR1 and CDR2: MNHNS, SASEGT. CDR3 in DNA: TGTGCCAGCAGTTTAGCTAACTATGGCTACACCTTC. The encoded protein is CASSLANYGYTF.

The genes are TRBV19 and TRBJ1-5; tentative D call: TRBD1 (6 bases). V shed 6 bases and J shed 4 bases, with 13 bases lying between them. Germline lookup yields CDR1 LNHDA and CDR2 SQIVND (reference sequence). The CDR3 contains 14 residues. This CDR3 is CASSRGHENQPQHF. CDR3 nucleotides: TGTGCCAGTAGCCGGGGACACGAAAATCAGCCCCAGCATTTT.

This chain connects TRBV28 to TRBJ1-2; TRBD1 agrees at 7 bases. The V and J ends lost 6 bases and 2 bases, in that order; junction bases with no gene match: 0. The CDR3 is made up of 12 amino acids. From germline, CDR1 is MDHEN and CDR2 SYDVKM. The DNA of the CDR3 is TGTGCCAGCAGGACAGGGAACTATGGCTACACCTTC. It encodes CASRTGNYGYTF.

The CDR3 DNA follows: TGTGCCAGCGGACAGGCGGCAACGGATACGCAGTATTTT. Its translation is CASGQAATDTQYF. The chain combines TRBV19 with TRBJ2-3, with 7 positions matching TRBD1. CDR3 length: 13 amino acids. Germline CDR1 reads LNHDA; CDR2 reads SQIVND (reference sequence). V shed 9 bases, J shed 6 bases, and the junction held 9 bases outside the gene matches.

The chain uses TRBV9 and TRBJ1-1; maybe TRBD1 (6 bases). Germline CDR1 is SGDLS and CDR2 is YYNGEE. The CDR3 spans 13 residues. V lost 0 bases and J lost 5, with 8 bases in between. DNA of the CDR3: TGTGCCAGCAGCGTAGGGGGGCAGACTGAAGCTTTCTTT. Translating gives CASSVGGQTEAFF. Variable domain in full (rest from reference TRBV9 and TRBJ1-1): DSGVTQTPKHLITATGQRVTLRCSPRSGDLSVYWYQQSLDQGLQFLIQYYNGEERAKGNILERFSAQQFPDLHSELNLSSLELGDSALYFCASSVGGQTEAFFGQGTRLTVV.

V is TRBV5-6 and J is TRBJ1-3; 10 bases match TRBD1. V was clipped by 2 bases and J by 11 bases; unmatched bases: 7. CDR3 length equals 14 residues. Germline CDR1 and CDR2: SGHDT and YYEEEE. The CDR3 region has the DNA TGTGCCAGCAGCTTTGGACAGGGGGGGTCCGCCATATATTTT. Encoded protein: CASSFGQGGSAIYF. Complete variable domain (other parts from reference TRBV5-6 and TRBJ1-3): DAGVTQSPTHLIKTRGQQVTLRCSPKSGHDTVSWYQQALGQGPQFIFQYYEEEERQRGNFPDRFSGHQFPNYSSELNVNALLLGDSALYLCASSFGQGGSAIYFGEGSWLTVV.

The V call is TRBV6-1, the J call TRBJ2-1, with 7 nucleotides matching TRBD2. Per germline, CDR1 MNHNS and CDR2 SASEGT. This CDR3 region has 13 residues. The trim removed 5 bases at V and 8 bases at J, leaving 6 bases unmatched. CDR3 sequence (DNA): TGTGCCAGCAGTTCGGGAGGAAGGGATGAGCAGTTCTTC. Protein product: CASSSGGRDEQFF.

This clone was picked up one time. This rearrangement joins TRBV28 to TRBJ1-5, with D possibly being TRBD1 (5 bases). Trimming left V 6 bases short and J 7 bases short, with 19 bases between. Germline V gene sequence: CDR1 MDHEN, CDR2 SYDVKM. The CDR3 has 15 residues. The CDR3 DNA reads TGTGCCAGCAGCCCCTCGTTGGGGGGGAAGCAGCCCCAGCATTTT. Translated: CASSPSLGGKQPQHF.

This rearrangement joins TRBV27 to TRBJ2-7, with 11 bases fitting TRBD1. This CDR3 spans 15 amino acids. Germline V gives CDR1 MNHEY, CDR2 SMNVEV (reference sequence). Unmatched junction bases numbered 4, after V lost 3 bases and J lost 3 bases. In DNA, the CDR3 is TGTGCCAGCAGTTTTCTGGGACAGGGGGACTACGAGCAGTACTTC. Residues: CASSFLGQGDYEQYF.

The V and J genes are TRBV19 and TRBJ1-2; 8 bases align to TRBD1. Trimming took 6 bases from V and 3 from J; bases not matched to a gene: 9. The CDR3 spans 15 residues. Per germline, CDR1 LNHDA and CDR2 SQIVND (reference sequence). The CDR3 nucleotides read TGTGCCAGTAGCAGAGTCGACAGGGGTGACTATGGCTACACCTTC. Protein product: CASSRVDRGDYGYTF.

This chain links TRBV28 with TRBJ2-1; maybe TRBD2 (5 bases). This CDR3 has 15 amino acids. Germline V CDR1 and CDR2: MDHEN, SYDVKM. The V end lost 8 bases, the J end lost 4 bases, and 18 bases lay between the germline ends. CDR3 sequence reads: CASAVALSGYNEQFF. In nucleotides, the CDR3 is TGTGCCAGCGCGGTCGCCCTCTCGGGGTACAATGAGCAGTTCTTC.

CDR3 nucleotides: TGTGCCAGCAGCGTTCGGAGGGGGCGAGAGACCCAGTACTTC. Residues: CASSVRRGRETQYF. The chain has TRBV7-2 and TRBJ2-5; tentatively, D is TRBD1 (7 bases). V dropped 5 bases and J dropped 4 bases, with 14 bases sitting between them. The CDR3 totals 14 residues. In germline, CDR1 is SGHTA, CDR2 FQGNSA. Full variable domain (missing parts from reference TRBV7-2 and TRBJ2-5): GAGVSQSPSNKVTEKGKDVELRCDPISGHTALYWYRQSLGQGLEFLIYFQGNSAPDKSGLPSDRFSAERTGGSVSTLTIQRTQQEDSAVYLCASSVRRGRETQYFGPGTRLLVL.

This clone was seen only once. The chain couples TRBV6-5 to TRBJ2-7, with 8 nucleotides matching TRBD1. Germline-derived CDR1 and CDR2 are MNHEY and SVGAGI. V shed 8 bases, J shed 4 bases, and the junction held 7 bases outside the gene matches. The CDR3 is 13 amino acids. Here the CDR3 DNA reads TGTGCCAGCTCCCCAGGGGGCGGTTACGAGCAGTACTTC. Translating it yields CASSPGGGYEQYF.

Here the CDR3 DNA reads TGTGCCAGCAGCCCCGGAGAGGGGACAGTATTTATCGAGCAGTTCTTC. Translation gives CASSPGEGTVFIEQFF. V is TRBV11-3 and J is TRBJ2-1, with 7 positions matching TRBD1. After removal of 5 bases from V and 10 bases from J, the junction contained 17 bases not matched to a gene. CDR1 and CDR2 (germline): SGHNT, YENEEA. The CDR3 runs to 16 residues.

The CDR3, as DNA: TGTGCCAGCAGCAGAGGACAGGGGACGAACACCGGGGAGCTGTTTTTT. As protein: CASSRGQGTNTGELFF. The chain couples TRBV5-4 to TRBJ2-2; 9 bases are shared with TRBD1. The CDR3 runs to 16 residues. J was trimmed by 0 bases and V by 4 bases; bases with no gene match: 4. CDR1 SGHNT and CDR2 YYREEE come from the germline V gene (reference sequence).

This chain joins TRBV6-1 and TRBJ2-2, with 10 bases fitting TRBD2. This CDR3 comprises 14 residues. J gave up 4 bases and V 7 bases, and 3 bases lay outside the gene matches. Germline V gene sequence: CDR1 MNHNS, CDR2 SASEGT. CDR3 nucleotides: TGTGCCAGCATTACTAGCGGGACCACCGGGGAGCTGTTTTTT. It yields the protein CASITSGTTGELFF.

This clone was picked up a small number of times. This chain connects TRBV5-1 to TRBJ1-1; D perhaps matches TRBD1 (5 bases). Germline assignment: CDR1 SGHRS and CDR2 YFSETQ. The CDR3 covers 14 residues. Trimming left V 2 bases short and J 1 base short, with 9 bases between. CDR3 DNA: TGCGCCAGCAGCTTTGACAGACAGAACACTGAAGCTTTCTTT. This translates into CASSFDRQNTEAFF.

This clone was seen a handful of times. The rearrangement links TRBV5-1 to TRBJ2-2; D call uncertain. The V and J ends lost 2 bases and 5 bases respectively, with 10 bases between them. The CDR3 extends over 14 amino acids. Germline assignment: CDR1 SGHRS and CDR2 YFSETQ. CDR3 amino acids: CASSFSTSTGELFF. The CDR3 nucleotides read TGCGCCAGCAGCTTCTCAACTTCAACCGGGGAGCTGTTTTTT.